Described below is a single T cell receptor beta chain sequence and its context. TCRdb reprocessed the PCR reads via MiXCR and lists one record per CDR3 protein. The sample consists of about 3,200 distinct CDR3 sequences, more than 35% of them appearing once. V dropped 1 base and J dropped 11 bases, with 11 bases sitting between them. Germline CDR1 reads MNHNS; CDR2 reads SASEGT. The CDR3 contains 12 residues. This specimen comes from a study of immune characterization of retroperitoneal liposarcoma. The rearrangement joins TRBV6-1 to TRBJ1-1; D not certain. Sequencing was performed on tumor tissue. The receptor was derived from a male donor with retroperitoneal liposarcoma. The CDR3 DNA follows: TGTGCCAGCAGTGAAGGTACCTTGCGGGCTTTCTTT. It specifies CASSEGTLRAFF.